This record concerns one TCR beta chain sequence. Its antigen is not identified. These data originate in a study of liver allograft versus peripheral blood T cells. Study details: Recipients' peripheral blood supplied the T cell receptor repertoires against which those in transplanted livers were compared. Whole-study results and caveats: Repertoires found inside liver allografts reportedly differed from T cell receptor repertoires in peripheral blood.

Per the germline V gene, CDR1 is MGHDK and CDR2 is SYGVNS. Losses at the gene ends were 2 bases for V and 10 bases for J; bases not matched to a gene: 8. The CDR3 is made up of 15 amino acids. TCRdb redid the calling of the reads with MiXCR, one entry per CDR3 protein. The table shows 15,000 to 20,000 distinct CDR3 sequences, with 22% occurring only once. This clonotype was obtained from a human patient who had a liver transplant. The graft donor may have contributed some T cells. The chain carries TRBV25-1 and TRBJ1-6, with 7 nucleotides matching TRBD1. Here the CDR3 reads CASSELTGRGSPLHF. The CDR3 DNA sequence: TGTGCCAGCAGTGAACTGACAGGGCGAGGGTCACCCCTCCACTTT.